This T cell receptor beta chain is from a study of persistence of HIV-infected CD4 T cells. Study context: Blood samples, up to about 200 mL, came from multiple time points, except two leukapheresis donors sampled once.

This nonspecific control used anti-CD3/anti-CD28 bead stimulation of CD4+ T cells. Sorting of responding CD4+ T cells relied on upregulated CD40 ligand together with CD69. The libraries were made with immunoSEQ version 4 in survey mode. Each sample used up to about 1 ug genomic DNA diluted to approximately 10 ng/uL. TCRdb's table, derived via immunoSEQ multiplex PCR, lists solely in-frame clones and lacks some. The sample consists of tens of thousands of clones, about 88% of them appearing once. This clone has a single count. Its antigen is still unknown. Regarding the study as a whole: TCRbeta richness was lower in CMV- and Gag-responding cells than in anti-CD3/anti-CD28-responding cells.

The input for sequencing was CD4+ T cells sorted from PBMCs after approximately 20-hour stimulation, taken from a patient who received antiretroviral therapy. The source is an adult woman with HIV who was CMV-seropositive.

The DNA for the CDR3 is TGCGCCAGCAGCGGGACAGCCAATCAGCCCCAGCATTTT. Residues: CASSGTANQPQHF. This sequence joins TRBV10-2 and TRBJ1-5; 7 nucleotides line up with TRBD1. The germline CDR1 and CDR2 sequences are WSHSY and SAAADI. The CDR3 is made up of 13 amino acids. V shed 6 bases and J 3 bases; nucleotides not matched to a gene: 2.